What follows are 3 T cell receptor beta chains derived from one specimen sequenced in a study of shared clonotypes between healthy human individuals. The assay was immunoSEQ multiplex PCR, and TCRdb's table has in-frame clones only and misses some. Of about 1 million clones detected, around 74% appear once; the ten largest clones hold approximately 1.3%. The sample was memory CD4+ T cells sorted from blood. Subset described: CD45RA-negative fraction. Receptors originate from a man aged 18-30 years in good health.

This clone is a singleton in its sample. The rearrangement uses TRBV5-6 and TRBJ1-2; no clear D gene. The ends were cut back, 3 bases at V and 6 bases at J, with 6 bases in the middle. This CDR3 comprises 11 residues. Germline CDR1 SGHDT, CDR2 YYEEEE. CDR3 in DNA: TGTGCCAGCAGCTATTACAATGGCTACACCTTC. This codes for CASSYYNGYTF.

This rearrangement joins TRBV19 to TRBJ1-2, with TRBD1 matching 8 bases. This CDR3 has 12 amino acids. J was trimmed by 7 bases and V by 5 bases; bases with no gene match: 3. Germline loops: CDR1 LNHDA, CDR2 SQIVND (reference sequence). The CDR3, as DNA: TGTGCCAGTAGTGTCGGACAGGGTGGCTACACCTTC. Translation: CASSVGQGGYTF.

The V and J genes are TRBV5-4 and TRBJ2-2; 7 bases agree with TRBD1. The CDR3 has 14 residues. Germline V gives CDR1 SGHNT, CDR2 YYREEE (reference sequence). V lost 7 bases, J lost 3 bases, and 6 bases stayed unmatched. CDR3 in amino acids: CASQTGTHTGELFF. The CDR3 coding sequence is TGTGCCAGCCAGACAGGGACCCACACCGGGGAGCTGTTTTTT.